This T cell receptor beta chain was sequenced during a study of T cell responses to AZD1222 COVID-19 vaccine. Study findings and constraints: In all cases, repertoires were sampled only after the peak T cell response. Most donors were white British, females outnumbered males, and clonal diversity was possibly underestimated. Increases in Spike-specific TCR breadth and depth were seen after two AZD1222 doses. Baseline serostatus was positive in only a handful of AZD1222 recipients.

Concerning this clone: Its antigen remains unidentified.

Profiling relied on immunoSEQ multiplex PCR, and the TCRdb table lists in-frame clones only, not all of them. Of about 140,000 clones listed, over 75% are singletons. Trimming removed 5 bases at V and 9 bases at J, with 11 bases between. The CDR3 has 11 residues. Germline V lookup: CDR1 DFQATT, CDR2 SNEGSKA (reference sequence). The TCR sequence derives from an adult in good health. This specimen was peripheral blood, taken on day 0 of AZD1222 vaccination. The rearrangement joins TRBV20-1 to TRBJ2-1; D gene ambiguous. CDR3 in amino acids: CSAETWGEQFF. In nucleotides, the CDR3 is TGCAGTGCTGAAACTTGGGGTGAGCAGTTCTTC.